This TCR beta chain originates from a study of shared clonotypes between healthy human individuals. General study findings and limits: Naive subsets typically showed greater estimated richness than memory subsets. Sampling was confined to blood; repertoires within tissues likely differ.

As for this clone: Its antigen is undetermined.

Naive CD8 populations comprised CD45RO-negative cells positively selected for CCR7, excluding terminally differentiated effector memory CD45RA+ cells. Only Caucasian adults living in Nashville, Tennessee served as donors. On sorted subsets, replicate PCRs used approximately 190 ng DNA, or tens of thousands of T cell genomes. Sequencing was performed with immunoSEQ multiplex PCR; in TCRdb, only in-frame clones are kept and a portion is missing. The profile covers around 2,000,000 clones, with over 85% appearing a single time and about 1.1% taken by the ten largest. V was pared by 5 bases and J by 7 bases, with 9 bases between. Germline values: CDR1 MNHEY, CDR2 SMNVEV (reference sequence). The CDR3 consists of 12 residues.

Input material: naive CD8+ T cells sorted from blood. The source is a man aged 18 to 35 in good health. The chain is built from TRBV27 and TRBJ1-5, with D possibly matching TRBD1 (5 bases). CDR3 DNA: TGTGCCAGCAGTGGGGGAAGGCAGCCCCAGCATTTT. This sequence encodes CASSGGRQPQHF.